This T cell receptor beta chain originates from a study of tumor-infiltrating lymphocytes in primary liver carcinoma. Study-level background: Lesions, classed as T1-T3 N0M0, spanned roughly 4.2 to 10 cm across.

TCR beta cDNA was made from around 460 ng total RNA with a constant-region primer. Three nested multiplex PCR rounds, a slightly modified ARM-PCR, produced the libraries for TCR beta. PCR rounds one and two used TRBV1-TRBV30 forward primers with a C-beta reverse primer for around 9 cycles each. TCRdb reprocessed the multiplex PCR reads via MiXCR and lists one record per CDR3 protein. The sample has 100,000 to 150,000 distinct CDR3 sequences, 64% seen once. The study, taken as a whole, reports: Tumor-adjacent and tumor-blood pairs overlapped less than tumor region pairs did.

The V and J ends lost 5 bases and 7 bases, in that order; junction bases with no gene match: 15. The CDR3 spans 16 residues. CDR1 is SGHNT and CDR2 is YENEEA in the germline V gene. A word on this clonotype: What it recognizes is unknown.

The tissue used was unsorted bulk material of roughly 17-33 mg. RNA and DNA were co-extracted from it with the AllPrep DNA/RNA mini kit. The rearrangement uses TRBV11-3 and TRBJ2-5; 8 nucleotides agree with TRBD1. The sample comprised liver tumor tissue from sampling region 3. Subset defined: tumor region T3, left-lateral pole. This TCR was sampled from a woman aged 55-69 years with primary liver carcinoma and hepatitis B virus infection. The CDR3 DNA reads as TGTGCCAGCAGCCTAGGAATCCAGGGGGCCCCTGGGACCCAGTACTTC. It specifies CASSLGIQGAPGTQYF. Supplemented by reference TRBV11-3 and TRBJ2-5, the full variable domain reads EAGVVQSPRYKIIEKKQPVAFWCNPISGHNTLYWYLQNLGQGPELLIRYENEEAVDDSQLPKDRFSAERLKGVDSTLKIQPAELGDSAVYLCASSLGIQGAPGTQYFGPGTRLLVL.